A selection of T cell receptor beta chains follows, all from one sample in a study of shared clonotypes between healthy human individuals. The method was immunoSEQ multiplex PCR; TCRdb's version includes in-frame clones alone and lacks a portion of them. The data show some 2,100,000 clones, 95% seen once. Material for sequencing was naive CD4+ T cells sorted from blood. These receptors all come from a man between 18 and 29 years old in good health. Both conserved end residues are part of each CDR3. Each record gives: D gene, V gene, J gene, clone size, CDR3 protein, CDR3 DNA. D genes are given only for firm matches. Clone size is not always given. Where it is, it says once, few, many or a class for expanded clones.

D: .
V: TRBV4-1
J: TRBJ2-5
size: .
CDR3: CASSQELGGTGTQYF
DNA: TGCGCCAGCAGCCAAGAATTGGGGGGCACTGGGACCCAGTACTTC

D: .
V: TRBV6-5
J: TRBJ2-7
size: .
CDR3: CASSYSRGYEQYF
DNA: TGTGCCAGCAGTTACTCGAGGGGCTACGAGCAGTACTTC

D: .
V: TRBV5-1
J: TRBJ2-7
size: .
CDR3: CASSLGDILYEQYF
DNA: TGCGCCAGCAGCTTGGGAGACATCCTCTACGAGCAGTACTTC

D: .
V: TRBV5-6
J: TRBJ1-4
size: .
CDR3: CASSGLQNEKLFF
DNA: TGTGCCAGCAGCGGCCTTCAGAATGAAAAACTGTTTTTT

D: .
V: TRBV6-1
J: TRBJ2-7
size: .
CDR3: CASKSGTEAYEQYF
DNA: TGTGCCAGCAAGTCTGGGACGGAGGCGTACGAGCAGTACTTC

D: TRBD2
V: TRBV30
J: TRBJ2-7
size: .
CDR3: CAWSGGLAGGGSYEQYF
DNA: TGTGCCTGGAGCGGCGGCCTAGCGGGGGGCGGTAGTTACGAGCAGTACTTC

D: TRBD2
V: TRBV27
J: TRBJ2-7
size: .
CDR3: CATQKLGLADYEQYF
DNA: TGTGCCACCCAGAAATTAGGACTAGCGGACTACGAGCAGTACTTC

D: TRBD1
V: TRBV10-3
J: TRBJ2-7
size: .
CDR3: CAIRKGQGVGEQYF
DNA: TGTGCCATCAGAAAGGGACAGGGTGTGGGCGAGCAGTACTTC

D: TRBD1
V: TRBV10-2
J: TRBJ2-4
size: once
CDR3: CASSKGQPPKNIQYF
DNA: TGCGCCAGCAGCAAGGGACAGCCACCCAAAAACATTCAGTACTTC

D: .
V: TRBV18
J: TRBJ1-4
size: .
CDR3: CASSLNSGEKLFF
DNA: TGTGCCAGCTCGTTGAACAGTGGCGAAAAACTGTTTTTT

D: .
V: TRBV6-5
J: TRBJ1-6
size: .
CDR3: CASSYRGAIGSPLHF
DNA: TGTGCCAGCAGTTATCGGGGGGCGATAGGTTCACCCCTCCACTTT

D: TRBD1
V: TRBV5-1
J: TRBJ1-1
size: once
CDR3: CASSLRGQNTEAFF
DNA: TGCGCCAGCAGCTTGAGGGGGCAGAACACTGAAGCTTTCTTT

D: .
V: TRBV5-1
J: TRBJ1-5
size: .
CDR3: CASSPGLSNQPQHF
DNA: TGCGCCAGCAGCCCGGGCCTAAGCAATCAGCCCCAGCATTTT

D: .
V: TRBV6-5
J: TRBJ1-1
size: once
CDR3: CASSYSTGGTEAFF
DNA: TGTGCCAGCAGTTACTCGACGGGCGGCACTGAAGCTTTCTTT

D: .
V: TRBV5-4
J: TRBJ2-1
size: .
CDR3: CAVGRGGDEQFF
DNA: TGTGCAGTCGGCAGGGGGGGCGATGAGCAGTTCTTC

D: .
V: TRBV7-2
J: TRBJ2-7
size: .
CDR3: CASSLVAGPSSYEQYF
DNA: TGTGCCAGCAGCTTAGTCGCGGGACCTAGCTCCTACGAGCAGTACTTC

D: TRBD1
V: TRBV4-1
J: TRBJ1-2
size: .
CDR3: CASGNRDRASYGYTF
DNA: TGCGCCAGTGGGAACCGGGACAGGGCGAGCTATGGCTACACCTTC

D: .
V: TRBV2
J: TRBJ1-5
size: .
CDR3: CASSEGWFQPQHF
DNA: TGTGCCAGCAGTGAAGGTTGGTTTCAGCCCCAGCATTTT

D: .
V: TRBV6-5
J: TRBJ1-2
size: .
CDR3: CASSRGDYGYTF
DNA: TGTGCCAGCAGTCGGGGGGACTATGGCTACACCTTC

D: .
V: TRBV9
J: TRBJ1-1
size: .
CDR3: CASSVDEGRTEAFF
DNA: TGTGCCAGCAGCGTAGATGAGGGCAGGACTGAAGCTTTCTTT

D: .
V: TRBV6-6
J: TRBJ1-1
size: .
CDR3: CASSYGGNTEAFF
DNA: TGTGCCAGCAGTTACGGCGGGAACACTGAAGCTTTCTTT

D: TRBD2
V: TRBV7-2
J: TRBJ2-7
size: .
CDR3: CASSEGRLAAYF
DNA: TGTGCCAGCAGCGAGGGTCGACTAGCGGCTTACTTC

D: .
V: TRBV5-8
J: TRBJ1-5
size: .
CDR3: CASSLMEGHQPQHF
DNA: TGTGCCAGCAGCTTGATGGAGGGTCATCAGCCCCAGCATTTT

D: TRBD2
V: TRBV28
J: TRBJ2-5
size: .
CDR3: CASSPISGGALETQYF
DNA: TGTGCCAGCAGTCCAATTAGCGGGGGGGCCTTGGAGACCCAGTACTTC

D: .
V: TRBV28
J: TRBJ1-1
size: .
CDR3: CASSVPQGWGNTEAFF
DNA: TGTGCCAGCAGTGTCCCCCAGGGATGGGGGAACACTGAAGCTTTCTTT

D: TRBD2
V: TRBV15
J: TRBJ2-1
size: .
CDR3: CATSRGRTSGRDEQFF
DNA: TGTGCCACCAGCAGAGGAAGGACTAGCGGGAGGGATGAGCAGTTCTTC

D: .
V: TRBV20-1
J: TRBJ2-7
size: .
CDR3: CSPSNAYEQYF
DNA: TGCAGTCCTTCGAACGCCTACGAGCAGTACTTC

D: .
V: TRBV28
J: TRBJ2-7
size: once
CDR3: CASSFVISSYEQYF
DNA: TGTGCCAGCAGCTTCGTAATCAGCTCCTACGAGCAGTACTTC

D: .
V: TRBV10-2
J: TRBJ1-6
size: .
CDR3: CASSDTSLTVSPLHF
DNA: TGCGCCAGCAGCGACACCTCCCTCACGGTTTCACCCCTCCACTTT

D: .
V: TRBV2
J: TRBJ2-1
size: .
CDR3: CASKTQDLEQFF
DNA: TGTGCCAGTAAAACACAGGATCTTGAGCAGTTCTTC

D: .
V: TRBV19
J: TRBJ2-7
size: .
CDR3: CAKTESWVTYEQYF
DNA: TGTGCCAAAACAGAATCGTGGGTAACCTACGAGCAGTACTTC

D: .
V: TRBV5-1
J: TRBJ2-7
size: .
CDR3: CASSLVYGSYEQYF
DNA: TGCGCCAGCAGCTTGGTGTACGGCTCCTACGAGCAGTACTTC

D: .
V: TRBV5-8
J: TRBJ1-4
size: once
CDR3: CASRLDIESGKLFF
DNA: TGTGCCAGCAGGCTTGACATCGAGTCGGGAAAACTGTTTTTT

D: .
V: TRBV18
J: TRBJ2-5
size: .
CDR3: CASSPGTAGGTQYF
DNA: TGTGCCAGCTCGCCCGGGACAGCGGGTGGGACCCAGTACTTC

D: TRBD2
V: TRBV2
J: TRBJ2-2
size: .
CDR3: CASSSTSGGLAIGELFF
DNA: TGTGCCAGCAGTTCGACTAGCGGGGGTCTAGCGATCGGGGAGCTGTTTTTT

D: TRBD2
V: TRBV19
J: TRBJ2-7
size: .
CDR3: CASSNGLAGAYEQYF
DNA: TGTGCCAGTAGCAATGGACTAGCGGGAGCTTACGAGCAGTACTTC

D: TRBD1
V: TRBV28
J: TRBJ1-3
size: .
CDR3: CASSLMGTGGNTIYF
DNA: TGTGCCAGCAGTTTGATGGGGACAGGGGGAAACACCATATATTTT

D: .
V: TRBV4-1
J: TRBJ2-7
size: .
CDR3: CASSQGDTTYEQYF
DNA: TGCGCCAGCAGCCAAGGTGACACCACCTACGAGCAGTACTTC

D: TRBD1
V: TRBV27
J: TRBJ2-5
size: .
CDR3: CASSPQQGEETQYF
DNA: TGTGCCAGCAGTCCCCAACAGGGGGAAGAGACCCAGTACTTC

D: .
V: TRBV10-3
J: TRBJ1-1
size: .
CDR3: CAISAPGTNTEAFF
DNA: TGTGCCATCTCGGCCCCCGGGACGAACACTGAAGCTTTCTTT

D: .
V: TRBV9
J: TRBJ1-6
size: .
CDR3: CASSASPGDNSPLHF
DNA: TGTGCCAGCAGCGCCAGCCCTGGGGACAATTCACCCCTCCACTTT

D: TRBD1
V: TRBV30
J: TRBJ1-4
size: .
CDR3: CASTGTGGGKLFF
DNA: TGTGCCTCGACCGGGACAGGGGGCGGAAAACTGTTTTTT

D: .
V: TRBV4-3
J: TRBJ2-1
size: .
CDR3: CASSHGSTGYEQFF
DNA: TGCGCCAGCAGCCACGGATCGACCGGGTATGAGCAGTTCTTC

D: .
V: TRBV5-4
J: TRBJ2-7
size: .
CDR3: CASSLAGFEQYF
DNA: TGTGCCAGCAGCTTGGCGGGGTTCGAGCAGTACTTC

D: .
V: TRBV15
J: TRBJ1-5
size: .
CDR3: CATSLYGQPQHF
DNA: TGTGCCACCAGCCTCTACGGGCAGCCCCAGCATTTT